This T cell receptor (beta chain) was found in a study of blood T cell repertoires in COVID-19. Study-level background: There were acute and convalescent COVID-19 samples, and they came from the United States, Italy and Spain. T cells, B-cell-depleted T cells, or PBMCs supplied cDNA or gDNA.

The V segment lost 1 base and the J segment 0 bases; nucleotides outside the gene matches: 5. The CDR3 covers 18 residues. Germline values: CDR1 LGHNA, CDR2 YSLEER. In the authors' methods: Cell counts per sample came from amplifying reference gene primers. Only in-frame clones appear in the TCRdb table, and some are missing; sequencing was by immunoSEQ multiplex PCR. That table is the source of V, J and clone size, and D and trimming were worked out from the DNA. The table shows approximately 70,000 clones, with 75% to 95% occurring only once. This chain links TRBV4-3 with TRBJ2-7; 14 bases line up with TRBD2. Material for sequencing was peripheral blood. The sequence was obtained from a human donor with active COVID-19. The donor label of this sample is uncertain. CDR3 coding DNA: TGCGCCAGCAGCCAAGTAGGGACTAGCGGGGGCATCTCCTACGAGCAGTACTTC. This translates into CASSQVGTSGGISYEQYF.